Listed below are T cell receptor beta chains from one sample, sequenced in a study of blood T cells in healthy people across ages. TCRdb independently ran MiXCR on the 5' RACE reads; one entry per CDR3 protein. The data show about 1.6 million distinct CDR3 sequences, with roughly 32% seen just once and around 10% held by the top ten. The sequenced sample consisted of blood. The receptor source for this set is a young woman in good health. Both conserved end residues are part of each CDR3. The D gene is left open where the match is weak. Not every row has a clone size; where given, it reads once, few, many or a size class.

size	V	length	D	J	CDR3	DNA
.	TRBV20-1	13	.	TRBJ1-1	CSAGRGGGNEAFF	TGCAGTGCGGGTCGTGGGGGTGGCAATGAAGCTTTCTTT
few	TRBV12-3/TRBV12-4	14	.	TRBJ1-6	CASSSDSYNSPLHF	TGTGCCAGCAGTTCAGACTCCTATAATTCACCCCTCCACTTT
.	TRBV10-3	14	TRBD2	TRBJ2-3	CAISPGTSGDTQYF	TGTGCCATCAGCCCTGGGACTAGCGGGGATACGCAGTATTTT
.	TRBV2	15	TRBD1	TRBJ2-1	CASRSDRGHGNEQFF	TGTGCCAGCAGATCAGACAGGGGGCACGGCAATGAGCAGTTCTTC
.	TRBV7-9	14	TRBD1	TRBJ1-4	CASSRGTGDEKLFF	TGTGCCAGTAGCAGAGGGACAGGGGATGAAAAACTGTTTTTT
few	TRBV27	14	.	TRBJ2-5	CASREGFPRETQYF	TGTGCCAGCAGAGAAGGGTTCCCGCGGGAGACCCAGTACTTC
few	TRBV5-4	15	.	TRBJ1-2	CASTPDTKNNYGYTF	TGTGCCAGCACCCCGGACACGAAGAATAACTATGGCTACACCTTC
.	TRBV7-2	14	TRBD1	TRBJ1-5	CASSQGQANQPQHF	TGTGCCAGCAGCCAGGGACAGGCTAATCAGCCCCAGCATTTT
.	TRBV15	13	.	TRBJ2-1	CATSRESGTSWFF	TGTGCCACCAGCAGAGAATCCGGGACCTCGTGGTTCTTC
.	TRBV9	14	.	TRBJ2-7	CASSATVPPYEQYF	TGTGCCAGCAGCGCGACCGTGCCCCCCTACGAGCAGTACTTC
few	TRBV7-9	12	.	TRBJ2-3	CASSFTRDTQYF	TGTGCCAGCAGCTTCACTAGAGATACGCAGTATTTT
few	TRBV14	15	.	TRBJ2-6	CASSQRYSGANVLTF	TGTGCCAGCAGCCAACGCTACTCTGGGGCCAACGTCCTGACTTTC
.	TRBV7-3	16	TRBD2	TRBJ2-2	CASSPRTSGRSGELFF	TGTGCCAGCAGCCCCCGGACTAGCGGGAGGTCCGGGGAGCTGTTTTTT
.	TRBV5-1	19	TRBD2	TRBJ2-7	CASSPGGLAGVSNSYGQYF	TGCGCCAGCAGCCCGGGGGGACTAGCGGGAGTCAGTAACTCCTACGGGCAGTACTTC
few	TRBV7-2	17	TRBD1	TRBJ1-5	CASSLDPRGQPDQPQHF	TGTGCCAGCAGCTTAGATCCGAGGGGGCAGCCCGATCAGCCCCAGCATTTT
many	TRBV29-1	15	TRBD2	TRBJ2-1	CSVGRGGGTYNEQFF	TGCAGCGTCGGTCGAGGCGGGGGAACCTACAATGAGCAGTTCTTC
.	TRBV12-3/TRBV12-4	13	TRBD1	TRBJ1-2	CASIQDRVGGYTF	TGTGCCAGCATCCAGGACAGGGTGGGAGGCTACACCTTC
.	TRBV11-2	17	TRBD1	TRBJ1-4	CASSLIARQGGSEKLFF	TGTGCCAGCAGCTTAATTGCCCGACAGGGAGGGAGCGAAAAACTGTTTTTT
many	TRBV20-1	13	.	TRBJ2-3	CSASGPRTDTQYF	TGCAGTGCTTCCGGGCCCCGCACAGATACGCAGTATTTT
.	TRBV5-1	16	.	TRBJ1-6	CASSLEGVLGNSPLHF	TGCGCCAGCAGCTTGGAAGGGGTGTTGGGTAATTCACCCCTCCACTTT
.	TRBV5-6	12	.	TRBJ2-1	CASSGSKGRQFF	TGTGCCAGCAGCGGGAGCAAGGGTCGTCAGTTCTTC
.	TRBV7-8	17	TRBD2	TRBJ2-7	CASRQMGGVAGVLEQYF	TGTGCCAGTAGGCAAATGGGGGGGGTAGCGGGAGTCCTCGAGCAGTACTTC
.	TRBV28	18	.	TRBJ2-4	CASRSPDIAGRGKNIQYF	TGTGCCAGCAGGTCCCCAGACATCGCTGGGCGGGGAAAAAACATTCAGTACTTC
few	TRBV5-1	14	.	TRBJ1-1	CASNTGSGDTEAFF	TGCGCCAGCAACACAGGGAGTGGGGACACTGAAGCTTTCTTT
few	TRBV6-1	15	.	TRBJ1-2	CASSDGTEGNYGYTF	TGTGCCAGCAGTGATGGGACCGAGGGTAACTATGGCTACACCTTC
few	TRBV4-2	15	TRBD1	TRBJ1-2	CASSQPGQRGYGYTF	TGTGCCAGCAGCCAACCGGGACAGCGGGGCTATGGCTACACCTTC
few	TRBV12-3/TRBV12-4	14	TRBD1	TRBJ2-3	CASRRGTGSDTQYF	TGTGCCAGCAGAAGGGGGACAGGGTCAGATACGCAGTATTTT